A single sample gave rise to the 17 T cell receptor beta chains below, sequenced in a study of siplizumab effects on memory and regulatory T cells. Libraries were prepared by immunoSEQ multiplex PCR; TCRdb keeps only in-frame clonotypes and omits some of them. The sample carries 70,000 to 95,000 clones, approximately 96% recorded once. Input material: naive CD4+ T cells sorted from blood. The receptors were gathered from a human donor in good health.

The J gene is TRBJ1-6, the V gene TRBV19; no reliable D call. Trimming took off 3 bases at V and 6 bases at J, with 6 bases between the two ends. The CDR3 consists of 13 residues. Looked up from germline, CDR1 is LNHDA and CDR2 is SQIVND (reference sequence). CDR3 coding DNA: TGTGCCAGTAGTATCAGCCCTAATTCACCCCTCCACTTT. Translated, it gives CASSISPNSPLHF.

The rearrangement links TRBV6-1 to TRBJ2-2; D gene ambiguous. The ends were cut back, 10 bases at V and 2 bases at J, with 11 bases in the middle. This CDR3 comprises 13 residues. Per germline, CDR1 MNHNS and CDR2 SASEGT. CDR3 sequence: CAMGRVNTGELFF. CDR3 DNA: TGTGCCATGGGCAGAGTAAACACCGGGGAGCTGTTTTTT.

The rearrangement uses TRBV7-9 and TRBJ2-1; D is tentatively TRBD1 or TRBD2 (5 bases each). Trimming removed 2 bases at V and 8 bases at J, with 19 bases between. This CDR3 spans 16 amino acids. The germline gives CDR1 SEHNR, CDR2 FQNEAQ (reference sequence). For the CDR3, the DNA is TGTGCCAGCAGCTTACGGGGAGAGACGGGGCTGGATGAGCAGTTCTTC. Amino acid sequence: CASSLRGETGLDEQFF.

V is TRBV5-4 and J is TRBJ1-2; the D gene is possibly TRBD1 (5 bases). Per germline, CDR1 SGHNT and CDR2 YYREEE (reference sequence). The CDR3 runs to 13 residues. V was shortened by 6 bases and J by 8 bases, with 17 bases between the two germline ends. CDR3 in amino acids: CASTLWGPAGYTF. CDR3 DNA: TGTGCCAGCACCTTATGGGGACCGGCCGGCTACACCTTC.

The CDR3 spells CASSTWRGAVGEQYF. The CDR3 DNA sequence: TGTGCCAGCAGCACGTGGAGGGGGGCCGTGGGAGAGCAGTACTTC. The chain carries TRBV5-4 and TRBJ2-7; D may be TRBD1 or TRBD2 (6 bases each). V shed 4 bases and J shed 7 bases, with 21 bases lying between them. This CDR3 is built from 15 residues. CDR1 SGHNT and CDR2 YYREEE come from the germline V gene (reference sequence).

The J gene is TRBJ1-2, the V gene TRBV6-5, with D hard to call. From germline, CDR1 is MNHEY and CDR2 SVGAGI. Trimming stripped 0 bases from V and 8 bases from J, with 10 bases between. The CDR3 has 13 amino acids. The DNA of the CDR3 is TGTGCCAGCAGTTACTCCTCGGGCGACGGCTACACCTTC. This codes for CASSYSSGDGYTF.

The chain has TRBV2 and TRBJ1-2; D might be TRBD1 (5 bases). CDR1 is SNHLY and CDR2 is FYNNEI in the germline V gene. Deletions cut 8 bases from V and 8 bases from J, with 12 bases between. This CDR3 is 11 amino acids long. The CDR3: CASGFGDGYTF. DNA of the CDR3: TGTGCCAGCGGGTTCGGGGACGGCTACACCTTC. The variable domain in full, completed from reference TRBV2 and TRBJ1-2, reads EPEVTQTPSHQVTQMGQEVILRCVPISNHLYFYWYRQILGQKVEFLVSFYNNEISEKSEIFDDQFSVERPDGSNFTLKIRSTKLEDSAMYFCASGFGDGYTFGSGTRLTVV.

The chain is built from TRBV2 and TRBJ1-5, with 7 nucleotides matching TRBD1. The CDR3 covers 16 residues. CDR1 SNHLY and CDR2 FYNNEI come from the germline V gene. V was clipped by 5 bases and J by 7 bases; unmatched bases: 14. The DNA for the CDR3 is TGTGCCAGCAGTCGACAGGGCGCCCGGGCTGGGCAGCCCCAGCATTTT. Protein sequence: CASSRQGARAGQPQHF.

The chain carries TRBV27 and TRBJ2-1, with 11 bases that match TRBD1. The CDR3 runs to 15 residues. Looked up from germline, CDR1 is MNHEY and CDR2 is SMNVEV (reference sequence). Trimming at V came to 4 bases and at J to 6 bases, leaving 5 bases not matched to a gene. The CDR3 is CASSSGTGGFNEQFF. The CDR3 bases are TGTGCCAGCAGTTCCGGGACAGGGGGGTTCAATGAGCAGTTCTTC.

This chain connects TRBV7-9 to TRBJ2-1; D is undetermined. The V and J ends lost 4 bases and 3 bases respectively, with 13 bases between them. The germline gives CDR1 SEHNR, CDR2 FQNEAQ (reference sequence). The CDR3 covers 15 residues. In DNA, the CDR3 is TGTGCCAGCAGCTCCCCGGCGACAATCTACAATGAGCAGTTCTTC. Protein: CASSSPATIYNEQFF.

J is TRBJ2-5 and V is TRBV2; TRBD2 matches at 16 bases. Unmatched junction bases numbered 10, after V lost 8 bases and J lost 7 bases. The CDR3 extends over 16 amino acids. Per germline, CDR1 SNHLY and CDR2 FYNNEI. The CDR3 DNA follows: TGTGCCAGCCACCCGGGACTAGCGGGGGGGTTTGTGACCCAGTACTTC. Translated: CASHPGLAGGFVTQYF.

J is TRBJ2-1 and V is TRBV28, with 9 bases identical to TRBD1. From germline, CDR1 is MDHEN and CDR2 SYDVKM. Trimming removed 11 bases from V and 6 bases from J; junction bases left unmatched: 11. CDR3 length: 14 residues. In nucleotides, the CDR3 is TGTGCCGGGACGACAGGGGGTCTTGGCAATGAGCAGTTCTTC. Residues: CAGTTGGLGNEQFF.

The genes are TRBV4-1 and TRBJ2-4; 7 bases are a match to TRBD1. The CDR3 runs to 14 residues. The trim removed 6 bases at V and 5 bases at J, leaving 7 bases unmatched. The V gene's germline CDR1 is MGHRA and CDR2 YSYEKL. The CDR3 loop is CASSLGTVENIQYF. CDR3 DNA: TGCGCCAGCAGTCTAGGGACAGTGGAAAACATTCAGTACTTC.

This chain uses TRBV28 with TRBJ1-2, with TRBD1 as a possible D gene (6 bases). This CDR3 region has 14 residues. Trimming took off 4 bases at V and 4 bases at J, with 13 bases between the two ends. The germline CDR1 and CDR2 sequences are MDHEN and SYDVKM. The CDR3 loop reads CASSSGGVGYGYTF. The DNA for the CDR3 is TGTGCCAGCAGTTCCGGGGGCGTTGGCTATGGCTACACCTTC.

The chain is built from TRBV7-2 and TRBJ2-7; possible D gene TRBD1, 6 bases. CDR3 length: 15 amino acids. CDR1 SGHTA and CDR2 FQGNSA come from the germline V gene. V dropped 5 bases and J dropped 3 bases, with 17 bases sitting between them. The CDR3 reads CASSPIEAQGYEQYF. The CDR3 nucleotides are TGTGCCAGCAGCCCCATTGAGGCACAGGGCTACGAGCAGTACTTC.

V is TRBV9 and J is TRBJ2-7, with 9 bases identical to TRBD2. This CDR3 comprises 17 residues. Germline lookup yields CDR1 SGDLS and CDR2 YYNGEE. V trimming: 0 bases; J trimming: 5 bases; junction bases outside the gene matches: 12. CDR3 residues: CASSVGLAGRNLNEQYF. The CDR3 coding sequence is TGTGCCAGCAGCGTAGGGCTAGCGGGGAGGAATCTCAACGAGCAGTACTTC.

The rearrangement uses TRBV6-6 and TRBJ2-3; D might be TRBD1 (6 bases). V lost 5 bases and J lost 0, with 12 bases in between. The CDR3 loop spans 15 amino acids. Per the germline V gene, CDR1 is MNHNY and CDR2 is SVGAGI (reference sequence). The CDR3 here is CASSRTTGSTDTQYF. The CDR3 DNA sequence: TGTGCCAGCAGTCGAACTACAGGGAGCACAGATACGCAGTATTTT.